This TCR beta chain was identified in a study of cytomegalovirus exposure and HLA in healthy donors. Study results and limitations: Researchers left out some V segments, among them TRBV6-2 and TRBV6-3, as indistinguishable. Most TCR sequences proved rare, with some public TCRs found in many donors. It was reported in a later analysis that an Asian-associated ancestry cluster showed fewer N-insertions than the approximately 670-donor mean.

There were likely unrecorded immune exposures, though donors were nominally healthy when sampled. PCR involved 60 Vbeta and 13 Jbeta primers. Some clones are missing from TCRdb's copy, which holds only in-frame ones; the method was immunoSEQ multiplex PCR. The table lists more than 95,000 clones, roughly 79% of them singletons, with 3% to 5% in the top ten. The trim removed 2 bases at V and 2 bases at J, leaving 6 bases unmatched. Germline V gene lookup returns CDR1 SGHRS and CDR2 YFSETQ. This CDR3 comprises 15 residues. On this clone: Antigen unknown.

Sequencing input: PBMCs. The rearrangement uses TRBV5-1 and TRBJ2-7, with 8 bases that match TRBD2. This sequence was found in a woman in her 30s in good health and CMV-seronegative. The CDR3: CASSLLAGWTYEQYF. CDR3 DNA: TGCGCCAGCAGCTTATTAGCGGGATGGACCTACGAGCAGTACTTC. Supplemented by reference TRBV5-1 and TRBJ2-7, the full variable domain reads KAGVTQTPRYLIKTRGQQVTLSCSPISGHRSVSWYQQTPGQGLQFLFEYFSETQRNKGNFPGRFSGRQFSNSRSEMNVSTLELGDSALYLCASSLLAGWTYEQYFGPGTRLTVT.